This T cell receptor beta chain was documented in a study of cytomegalovirus exposure and HLA in healthy donors. The study, taken as a whole, reports: Under in vitro conditions, a few CMV-associated chains were confirmed as specific for CMV antigens. In the 120 or so validation repertoires, about 94% of cluster scores exceeded 0, per a later analysis. Among TCR beta chains, those listed as cytomegalovirus-associated numbered about 160.

The sample holds one count of this clone. Antigen specificity is unknown. The donors were part of the roughly 130-subject validation cohort, which stood apart from the approximately 670-subject first cohort. Germline-derived CDR1 and CDR2 are MNHEY and SVGAGI. The V end lost 2 bases, the J end lost 1 base, and 14 bases lay between the germline ends. This CDR3 spans 16 amino acids. The data were produced by immunoSEQ multiplex PCR, yet TCRdb's version contains in-frame clones alone and is incomplete. The table records approximately 260,000 clones, 70% to 90% of them present only once. Sample: PBMCs. The source of this sequence is a woman between 18 and 30 years old in good health and CMV-seronegative. This chain uses TRBV6-5 with TRBJ2-5; weak D call: TRBD2 (7 bases). The CDR3 reads CASSYGEGGGQETQYF. CDR3 DNA sequence: TGTGCCAGCAGTTACGGGGAGGGGGGAGGCCAAGAGACCCAGTACTTC.